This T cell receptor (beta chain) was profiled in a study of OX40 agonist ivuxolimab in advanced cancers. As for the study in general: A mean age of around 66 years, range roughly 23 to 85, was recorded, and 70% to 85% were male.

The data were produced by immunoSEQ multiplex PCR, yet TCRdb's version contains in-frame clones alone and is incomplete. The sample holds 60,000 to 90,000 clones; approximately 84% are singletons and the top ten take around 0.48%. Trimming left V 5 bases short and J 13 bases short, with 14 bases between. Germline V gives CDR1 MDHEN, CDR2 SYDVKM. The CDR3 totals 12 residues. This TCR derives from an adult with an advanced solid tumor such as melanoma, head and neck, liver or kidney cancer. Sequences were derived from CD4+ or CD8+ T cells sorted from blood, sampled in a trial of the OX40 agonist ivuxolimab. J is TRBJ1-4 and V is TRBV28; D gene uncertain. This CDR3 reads CASSTRTGGLFF. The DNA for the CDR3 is TGTGCCAGCAGTACTCGGACTGGTGGACTGTTTTTT. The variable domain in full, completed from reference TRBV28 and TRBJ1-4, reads DVKVTQSSRYLVKRTGEKVFLECVQDMDHENMFWYRQDPGLGLRLIYFSYDVKMKEKGDIPEGYSVSREKKERFSLILESASTNQTSMYLCASSTRTGGLFFGSGTQLSVL.